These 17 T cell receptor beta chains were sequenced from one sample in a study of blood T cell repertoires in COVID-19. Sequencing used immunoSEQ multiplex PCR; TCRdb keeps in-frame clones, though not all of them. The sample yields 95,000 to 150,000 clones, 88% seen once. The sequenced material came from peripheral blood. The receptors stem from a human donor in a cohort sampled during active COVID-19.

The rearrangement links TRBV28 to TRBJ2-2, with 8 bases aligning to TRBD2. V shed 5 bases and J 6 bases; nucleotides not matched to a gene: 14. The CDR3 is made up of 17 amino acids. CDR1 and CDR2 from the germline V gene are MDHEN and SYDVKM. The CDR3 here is CASSTTWGAGAPGELFF. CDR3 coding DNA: TGTGCCAGCAGTACGACTTGGGGAGCGGGGGCGCCCGGGGAGCTGTTTTTT. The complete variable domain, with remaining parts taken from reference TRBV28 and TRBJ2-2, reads DVKVTQSSRYLVKRTGEKVFLECVQDMDHENMFWYRQDPGLGLRLIYFSYDVKMKEKGDIPEGYSVSREKKERFSLILESASTNQTSMYLCASSTTWGAGAPGELFFGEGSRLTVL.

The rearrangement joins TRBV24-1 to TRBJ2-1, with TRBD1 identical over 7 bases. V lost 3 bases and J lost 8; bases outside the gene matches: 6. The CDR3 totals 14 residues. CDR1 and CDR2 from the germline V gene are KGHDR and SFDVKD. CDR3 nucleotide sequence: TGTGCCACCAGTGATGCTGACAGGGTATATGAGCAGTTCTTC. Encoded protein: CATSDADRVYEQFF.

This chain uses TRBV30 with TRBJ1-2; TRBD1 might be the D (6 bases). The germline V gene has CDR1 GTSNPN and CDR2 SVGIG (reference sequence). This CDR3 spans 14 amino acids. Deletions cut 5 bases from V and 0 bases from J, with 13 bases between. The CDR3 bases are TGTGCCTGGGGCAGGGGCCCCTCTAACTATGGCTACACCTTC. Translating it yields CAWGRGPSNYGYTF.

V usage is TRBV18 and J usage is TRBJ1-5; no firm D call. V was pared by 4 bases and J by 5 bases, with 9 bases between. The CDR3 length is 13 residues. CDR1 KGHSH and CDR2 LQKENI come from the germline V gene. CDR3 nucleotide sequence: TGTGCCAGCTCACGCGGGTTTGATCAGCCCCAGCATTTT. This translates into CASSRGFDQPQHF.

The CDR3 coding sequence is TGTGCCAGCACCTCTTCCTACGAGCAGTACTTC. It specifies CASTSSYEQYF. The J gene is TRBJ2-7, the V gene TRBV6-6; D is unresolved. Looked up from germline, CDR1 is MNHNY and CDR2 is SVGAGI (reference sequence). Trimming pared 7 bases from V and 1 base from J, leaving 5 bases between. The CDR3 runs to 11 residues.

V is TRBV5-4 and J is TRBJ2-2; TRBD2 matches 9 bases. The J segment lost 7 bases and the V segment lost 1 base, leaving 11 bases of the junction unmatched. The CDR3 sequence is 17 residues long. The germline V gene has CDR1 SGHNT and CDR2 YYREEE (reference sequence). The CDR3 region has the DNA TGTGCCAGCAGCTTGTTTATGGGCGGGAGGGCCGACGGGGAGCTGTTTTTT. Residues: CASSLFMGGRADGELFF.

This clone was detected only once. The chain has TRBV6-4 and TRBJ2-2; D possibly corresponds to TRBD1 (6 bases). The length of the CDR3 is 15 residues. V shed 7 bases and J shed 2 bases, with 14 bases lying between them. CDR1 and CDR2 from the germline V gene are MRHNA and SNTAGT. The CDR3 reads CASTPGHDNTGELFF. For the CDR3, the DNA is TGTGCCAGCACCCCGGGACACGATAACACCGGGGAGCTGTTTTTT.

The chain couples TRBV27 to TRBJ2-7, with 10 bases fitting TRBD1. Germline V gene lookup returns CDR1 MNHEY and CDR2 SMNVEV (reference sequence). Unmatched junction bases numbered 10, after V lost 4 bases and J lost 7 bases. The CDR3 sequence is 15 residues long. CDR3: CASSSTGTGVYEQYF. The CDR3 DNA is TGTGCCAGCAGTTCCACCGGGACAGGGGTTTATGAGCAGTACTTC.

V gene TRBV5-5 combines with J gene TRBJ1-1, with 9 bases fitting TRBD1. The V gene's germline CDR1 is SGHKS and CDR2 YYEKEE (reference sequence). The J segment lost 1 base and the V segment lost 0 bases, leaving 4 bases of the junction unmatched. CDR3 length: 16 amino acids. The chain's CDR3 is CASSLVDRGPNTEAFF. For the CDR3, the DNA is TGTGCCAGCAGCTTGGTGGACAGGGGACCGAACACTGAAGCTTTCTTT.

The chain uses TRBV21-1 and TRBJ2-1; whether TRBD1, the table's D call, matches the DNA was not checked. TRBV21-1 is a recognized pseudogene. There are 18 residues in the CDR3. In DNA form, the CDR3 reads TGTGCCAGCAGCAGACGGGACACCTTAGCCTCTCGTATGAAAGAGCAGTTCTTC. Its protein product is CASSRRDTLASRMKEQFF.

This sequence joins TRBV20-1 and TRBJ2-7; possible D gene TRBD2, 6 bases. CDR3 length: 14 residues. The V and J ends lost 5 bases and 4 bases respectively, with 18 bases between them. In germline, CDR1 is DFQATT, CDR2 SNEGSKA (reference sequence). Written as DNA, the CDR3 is TGCAGTGCTGGTGGTAGCGGTGCTGGGTACGAGCAGTACTTC. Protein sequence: CSAGGSGAGYEQYF.

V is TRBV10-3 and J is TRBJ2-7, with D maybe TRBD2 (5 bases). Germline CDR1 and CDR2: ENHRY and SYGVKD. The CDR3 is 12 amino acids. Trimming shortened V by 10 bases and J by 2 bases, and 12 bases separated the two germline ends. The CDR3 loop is CATARDTYEQYF. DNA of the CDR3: TGTGCCACCGCCCGGGATACCTACGAGCAGTACTTC.

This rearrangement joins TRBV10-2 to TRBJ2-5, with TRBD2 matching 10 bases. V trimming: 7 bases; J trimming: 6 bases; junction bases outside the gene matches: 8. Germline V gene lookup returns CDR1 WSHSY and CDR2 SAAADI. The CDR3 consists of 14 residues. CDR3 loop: CASTIAGGSKTQYF. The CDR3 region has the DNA TGCGCCAGCACGATAGCGGGGGGTTCAAAGACCCAGTACTTC.

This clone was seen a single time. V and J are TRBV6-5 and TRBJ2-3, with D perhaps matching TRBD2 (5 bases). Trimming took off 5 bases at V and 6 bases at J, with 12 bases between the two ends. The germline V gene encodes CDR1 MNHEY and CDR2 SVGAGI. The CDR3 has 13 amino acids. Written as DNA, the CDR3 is TGTGCCAGCAGTCCCCCCAAGCGGGATACGCAGTATTTT. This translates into CASSPPKRDTQYF.

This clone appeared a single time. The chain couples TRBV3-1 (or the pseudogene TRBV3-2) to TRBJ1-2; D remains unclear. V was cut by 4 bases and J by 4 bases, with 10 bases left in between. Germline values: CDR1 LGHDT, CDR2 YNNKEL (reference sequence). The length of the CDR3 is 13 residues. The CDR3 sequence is CASSPAPRYGYTF. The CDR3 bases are TGTGCCAGCAGCCCCGCACCGCGCTATGGCTACACCTTC.

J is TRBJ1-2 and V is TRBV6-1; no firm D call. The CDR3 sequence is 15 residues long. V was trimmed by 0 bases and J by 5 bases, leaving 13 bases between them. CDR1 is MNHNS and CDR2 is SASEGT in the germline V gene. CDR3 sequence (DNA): TGTGCCAGCAGTGAAGCCTCCTCAAGACAATATGGCTACACCTTC. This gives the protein CASSEASSRQYGYTF.

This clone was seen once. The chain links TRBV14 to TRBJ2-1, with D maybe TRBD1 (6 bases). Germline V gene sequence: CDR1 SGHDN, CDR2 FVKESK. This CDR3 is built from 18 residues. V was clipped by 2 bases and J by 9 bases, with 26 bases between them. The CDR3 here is CASSQRGSRDPAGGEQFF. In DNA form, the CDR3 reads TGTGCCAGCAGCCAAAGGGGGAGCAGGGATCCCGCGGGCGGTGAGCAGTTCTTC.